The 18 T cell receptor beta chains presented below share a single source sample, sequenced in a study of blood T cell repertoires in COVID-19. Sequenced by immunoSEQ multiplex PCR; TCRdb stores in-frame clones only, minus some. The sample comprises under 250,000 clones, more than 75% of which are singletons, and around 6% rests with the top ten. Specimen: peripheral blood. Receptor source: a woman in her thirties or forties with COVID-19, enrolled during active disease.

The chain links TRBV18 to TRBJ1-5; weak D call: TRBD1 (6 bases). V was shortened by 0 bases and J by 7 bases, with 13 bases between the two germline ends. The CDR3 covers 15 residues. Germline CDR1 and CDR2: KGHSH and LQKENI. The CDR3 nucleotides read TGTGCCAGCTCACCACCGTTGGCAGGGGCCCAGCCCCAGCATTTT. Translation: CASSPPLAGAQPQHF.

DNA of the CDR3: TGTGCCAGCAGCTTGTTAGGGCGGGAGCCGGAGACCCAGTACTTC. Residues: CASSLLGREPETQYF. The chain carries TRBV5-4 and TRBJ2-5; 7 positions match TRBD2. This CDR3 contains 15 residues. J was trimmed by 5 bases and V by 1 base; bases with no gene match: 8. Per the germline V gene, CDR1 is SGHNT and CDR2 is YYREEE (reference sequence). The full variable domain, in which reference TRBV5-4 and TRBJ2-5 provide the parts outside the CDR3, is ETGVTQSPTHLIKTRGQQVTLRCSSQSGHNTVSWYQQALGQGPQFIFQYYREEENGRGNFPPRFSGLQFPNYSSELNVNALELDDSALYLCASSLLGREPETQYFGPGTRLLVL.

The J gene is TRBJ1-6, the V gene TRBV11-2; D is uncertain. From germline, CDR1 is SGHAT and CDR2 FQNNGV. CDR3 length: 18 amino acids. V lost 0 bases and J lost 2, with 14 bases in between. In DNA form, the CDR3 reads TGTGCCAGCAGCTTAGATCCTATGTACGAGGCCTATAATTCACCCCTCCACTTT. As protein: CASSLDPMYEAYNSPLHF.

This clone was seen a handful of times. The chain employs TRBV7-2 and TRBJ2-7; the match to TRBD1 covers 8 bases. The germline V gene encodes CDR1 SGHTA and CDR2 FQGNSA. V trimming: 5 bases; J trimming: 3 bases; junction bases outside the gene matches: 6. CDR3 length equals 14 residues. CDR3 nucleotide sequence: TGTGCCAGCAGCCAACGGACAGGGTTCTACGAGCAGTACTTC. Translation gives CASSQRTGFYEQYF. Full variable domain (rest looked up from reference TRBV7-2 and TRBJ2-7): GAGVSQSPSNKVTEKGKDVELRCDPISGHTALYWYRQSLGQGLEFLIYFQGNSAPDKSGLPSDRFSAERTGGSVSTLTIQRTQQEDSAVYLCASSQRTGFYEQYFGPGTRLTVT.

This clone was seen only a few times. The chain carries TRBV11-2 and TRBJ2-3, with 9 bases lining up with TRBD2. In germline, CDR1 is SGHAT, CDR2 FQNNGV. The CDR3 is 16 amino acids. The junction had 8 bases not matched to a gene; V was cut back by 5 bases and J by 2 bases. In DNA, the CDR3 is TGTGCCAGCAGCCTAGTAGCGGGGGCCCCCACAGATACGCAGTATTTT. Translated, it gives CASSLVAGAPTDTQYF. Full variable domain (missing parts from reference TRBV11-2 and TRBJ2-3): EAGVAQSPRYKIIEKRQSVAFWCNPISGHATLYWYQQILGQGPKLLIQFQNNGVVDDSQLPKDRFSAERLKGVDSTLKIQPAKLEDSAVYLCASSLVAGAPTDTQYFGPGTRLTVL.

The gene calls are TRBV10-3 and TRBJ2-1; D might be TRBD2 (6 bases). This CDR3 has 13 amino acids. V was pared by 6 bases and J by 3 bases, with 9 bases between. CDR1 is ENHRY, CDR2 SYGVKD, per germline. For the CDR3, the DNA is TGTGCCATCAGAACGGGAGACTACAATGAGCAGTTCTTC. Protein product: CAIRTGDYNEQFF.

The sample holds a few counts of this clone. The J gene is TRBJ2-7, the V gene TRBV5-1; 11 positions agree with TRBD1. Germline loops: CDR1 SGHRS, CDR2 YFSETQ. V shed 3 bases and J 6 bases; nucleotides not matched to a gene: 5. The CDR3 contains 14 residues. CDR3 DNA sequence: TGCGCCAGCAGCTCGGACAGGGGGCTAGGCGAGCAGTACTTC. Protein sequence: CASSSDRGLGEQYF.

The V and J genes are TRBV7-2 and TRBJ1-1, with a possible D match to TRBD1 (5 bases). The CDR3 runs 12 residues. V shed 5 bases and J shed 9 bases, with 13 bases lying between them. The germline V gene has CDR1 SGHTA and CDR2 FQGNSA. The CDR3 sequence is CASSGSGGKAFF. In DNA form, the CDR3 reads TGTGCCAGCAGCGGGAGCGGGGGGAAAGCTTTCTTT.

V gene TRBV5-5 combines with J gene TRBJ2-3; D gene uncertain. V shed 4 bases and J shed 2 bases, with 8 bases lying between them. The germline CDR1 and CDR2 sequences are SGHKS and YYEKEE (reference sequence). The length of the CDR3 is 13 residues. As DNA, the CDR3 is TGTGCCAGCAGCATCCCTCTCACAGATACGCAGTATTTT. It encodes CASSIPLTDTQYF.

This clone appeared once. CDR3 region: CASSLDPGGFTDTQYF. CDR3 bases: TGTGCCAGCAGCTTAGATCCGGGGGGTTTTACAGATACGCAGTATTTT. V gene TRBV7-2 combines with J gene TRBJ2-3; 7 nucleotides line up with TRBD2. CDR1 and CDR2 (germline): SGHTA, FQGNSA. The CDR3 runs 16 residues. The junction had 7 bases not matched to a gene; V was cut back by 1 base and J by 3 bases.

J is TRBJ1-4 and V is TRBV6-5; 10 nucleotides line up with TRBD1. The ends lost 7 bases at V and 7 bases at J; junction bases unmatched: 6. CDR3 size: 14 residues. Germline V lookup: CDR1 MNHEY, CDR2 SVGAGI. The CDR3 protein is CASIRDRGGEKLFF. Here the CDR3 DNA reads TGTGCCAGCATCCGGGACAGGGGCGGTGAAAAACTGTTTTTT.

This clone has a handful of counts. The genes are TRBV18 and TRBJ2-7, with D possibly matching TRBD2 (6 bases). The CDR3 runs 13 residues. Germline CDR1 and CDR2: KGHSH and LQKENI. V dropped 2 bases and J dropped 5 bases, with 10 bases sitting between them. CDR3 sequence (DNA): TGTGCCAGCTCACCATGGGAGGTACACGAGCAGTACTTC. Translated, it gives CASSPWEVHEQYF.

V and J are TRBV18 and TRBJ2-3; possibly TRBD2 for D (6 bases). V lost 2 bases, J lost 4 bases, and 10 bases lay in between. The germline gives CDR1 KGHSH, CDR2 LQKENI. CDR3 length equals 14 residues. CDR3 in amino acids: CASSPGGNPDTQYF. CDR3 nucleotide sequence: TGTGCCAGCTCACCAGGAGGGAACCCAGATACGCAGTATTTT.

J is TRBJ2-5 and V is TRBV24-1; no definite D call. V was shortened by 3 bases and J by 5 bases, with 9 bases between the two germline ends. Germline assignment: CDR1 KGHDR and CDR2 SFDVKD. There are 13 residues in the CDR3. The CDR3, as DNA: TGTGCCACCAGTGATAGCCTCGGGGAGACCCAGTACTTC. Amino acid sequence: CATSDSLGETQYF.

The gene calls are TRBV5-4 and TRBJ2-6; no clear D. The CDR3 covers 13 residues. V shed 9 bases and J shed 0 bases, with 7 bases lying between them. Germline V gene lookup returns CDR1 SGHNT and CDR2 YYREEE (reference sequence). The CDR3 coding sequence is TGTGCCATGCGGTTCTCTGGGGCCAACGTCCTGACTTTC. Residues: CAMRFSGANVLTF. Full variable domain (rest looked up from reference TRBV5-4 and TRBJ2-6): ETGVTQSPTHLIKTRGQQVTLRCSSQSGHNTVSWYQQALGQGPQFIFQYYREEENGRGNFPPRFSGLQFPNYSSELNVNALELDDSALYLCAMRFSGANVLTFGAGSRLTVL.

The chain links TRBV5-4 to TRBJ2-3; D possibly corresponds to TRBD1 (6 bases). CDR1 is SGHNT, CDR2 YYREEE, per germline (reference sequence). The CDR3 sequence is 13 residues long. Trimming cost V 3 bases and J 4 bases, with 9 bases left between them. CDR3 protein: CASSWDKADTQYF. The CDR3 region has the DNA TGTGCCAGCAGCTGGGACAAAGCAGATACGCAGTATTTT.

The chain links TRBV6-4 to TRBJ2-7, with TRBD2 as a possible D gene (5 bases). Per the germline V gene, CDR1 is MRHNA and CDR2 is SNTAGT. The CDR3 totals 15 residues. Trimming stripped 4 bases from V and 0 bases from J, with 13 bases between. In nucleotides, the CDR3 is TGTGCCAGCAGTGCTGAGGGAGCGCCCTCCTACGAGCAGTACTTC. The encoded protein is CASSAEGAPSYEQYF.

The CDR3 DNA follows: TGTGCCAGCAGTTCGGACAGACTCTCCTACGAGCAGTACTTC. Its translation is CASSSDRLSYEQYF. The chain recombines TRBV6-5 with TRBJ2-7; D might be TRBD1 (6 bases). Germline V gene data show CDR1 as MNHEY and CDR2 as SVGAGI. This CDR3 has 14 residues. Trimming pared 4 bases from V and 0 bases from J, leaving 10 bases between.